Listed below are T cell receptor beta chains from one sample, sequenced in a study of CD8 T cells in ankylosing spondylitis. TCRdb reanalysed the 5' RACE reads using MiXCR and keeps one entry per CDR3 protein. The sample yields roughly 670,000 distinct CDR3 sequences, 15% to 20% seen once. Material: blood, either unsorted or a sorted T cell fraction (not recorded which). These receptor sequences come from a male donor with ankylosing spondylitis. Each CDR3 is given with its conserved first and last residue. A D gene is named only where the DNA matches it firmly. Rows give clone size only sometimes, using once, few, many, or a class for an expanded clone.

D gene,clone size,V gene,J gene,CDR3 protein,CDR3 DNA
.,few,TRBV6-1,TRBJ1-1,CASSVLGVNTEAFF,TGTGCCAGCAGTGTCCTAGGGGTGAACACTGAAGCTTTCTTT
TRBD2,few,TRBV7-2,TRBJ2-7,CASSAAGRSGSKVEQYF,TGTGCCAGCAGCGCCGCGGGTAGAAGCGGGAGTAAGGTCGAGCAGTACTTC
.,.,TRBV12-3/TRBV12-4,TRBJ2-5,CASNPRGTETQYF,TGTGCCAGCAATCCGAGGGGAACGGAGACCCAGTACTTC
.,few,TRBV18,TRBJ2-1,CASSPGGKRLDHNEQFF,TGTGCCAGCTCACCAGGCGGGAAAAGACTAGATCACAATGAGCAGTTCTTC
TRBD2,.,TRBV20-1,TRBJ2-1,CSARLPGTSGGEQFF,TGCAGTGCTAGATTACCCGGGACTAGCGGGGGGGAGCAGTTCTTC
TRBD2,few,TRBV7-2,TRBJ2-2,CASSLVGIAGGTGELFF,TGTGCCAGCAGCTTAGTAGGGATAGCGGGAGGCACCGGGGAGCTGTTTTTT
.,many,TRBV12-3/TRBV12-4,TRBJ1-5,CASSLSGGNQPQHF,TGTGCCAGCAGTTTGAGCGGGGGCAATCAGCCCCAGCATTTT
TRBD2,.,TRBV5-6,TRBJ2-2,CASSLLAGRGFTGELFF,TGTGCCAGCAGCTTATTAGCGGGAAGGGGATTCACCGGGGAGCTGTTTTTT
TRBD2,.,TRBV5-1,TRBJ2-3,CASSLALAEKYTDTQYF,TGCGCCAGCAGCTTGGCACTAGCGGAGAAATACACAGATACGCAGTATTTT
TRBD1,few,TRBV29-1,TRBJ1-1,CSVDPPGTGVLEDDTEAFF,TGCAGCGTAGATCCCCCCGGGACAGGGGTTTTAGAGGATGACACTGAAGCTTTCTTT
.,.,TRBV5-1,TRBJ2-2,CASSWGTQVPGELFF,TGCGCCAGCAGCTGGGGGACCCAGGTACCCGGGGAGCTGTTTTTT
TRBD2,few,TRBV4-1,TRBJ2-1,CASTPGGYNEQFF,TGCGCCAGCACCCCGGGAGGATACAATGAGCAGTTCTTC
.,.,TRBV20-1,TRBJ2-2,CSASEGAGTGELFF,TGCAGTGCTAGTGAGGGGGCGGGGACCGGGGAGCTGTTTTTT
TRBD2,.,TRBV5-1,TRBJ2-5,CASRQPSGGPEETQYF,TGCGCCAGCAGACAACCTAGCGGGGGGCCAGAAGAGACCCAGTACTTC
.,.,TRBV7-8,TRBJ1-2,CASSLKEFYGYTF,TGTGCCAGCAGCTTAAAAGAATTTTATGGCTACACCTTC
.,few,TRBV15,TRBJ1-2,CATREGRASQGYTF,TGTGCCACCAGAGAGGGGAGAGCTTCTCAAGGCTACACCTTC
.,.,TRBV11-3,TRBJ2-3,CASSSRHGATQYF,TGTGCCAGCAGCTCCCGCCATGGGGCTACGCAGTATTTT
.,.,TRBV10-3,TRBJ2-7,CAISDNSYEQYF,TGTGCCATCAGTGACAACTCCTACGAGCAGTACTTC
TRBD1,few,TRBV20-1,TRBJ2-7,CSAYRDRGYEQYF,TGCAGTGCTTACCGGGACAGGGGCTACGAGCAGTACTTC
.,few,TRBV28,TRBJ1-5,CASSFPYEHQPQHF,TGTGCCAGCAGTTTTCCTTACGAGCATCAGCCCCAGCATTTT
.,.,TRBV12-3/TRBV12-4,TRBJ2-1,CASSLLGLGYNEQFF,TGTGCCAGCAGTTTACTTGGGCTGGGGTACAATGAGCAGTTCTTC
.,few,TRBV3-1,TRBJ1-1,CASSQEGGVNTEAFF,TGTGCCAGCAGCCAAGAGGGAGGAGTGAACACTGAAGCTTTCTTT
.,many,TRBV4-3,TRBJ2-1,CASSQDRIDLGYNEQFF,TGCGCCAGCAGCCAAGATCGTATCGACCTAGGGTACAATGAGCAGTTCTTC
TRBD1,few,TRBV30,TRBJ1-1,CAWSVGTGIAEAFF,TGTGCCTGGAGTGTAGGGACAGGGATTGCTGAAGCTTTCTTT
.,many,TRBV6-5,TRBJ2-7,CASSYGGSGYEQYF,TGTGCCAGCAGCTACGGGGGTAGCGGATACGAGCAGTACTTC
TRBD1,few,TRBV12-3/TRBV12-4,TRBJ1-1,CASRQTGSNTEAFF,TGTGCCAGCAGACAGACAGGGAGTAACACTGAAGCTTTCTTT
.,few,TRBV28,TRBJ1-1,CASSLNEAFF,TGTGCCAGCAGCCTGAATGAAGCTTTCTTT
.,few,TRBV20-1,TRBJ2-7,CSAREKSGIYEQYF,TGCAGTGCTAGGGAGAAATCCGGTATCTACGAGCAGTACTTC
.,.,TRBV20-1,TRBJ2-7,CSASRLDYEQYF,TGCAGTGCTAGCCGACTAGATTACGAGCAGTACTTC
.,.,TRBV7-3,TRBJ2-1,CASSNSVGNEQFF,TGTGCCAGCAGTAACTCTGTGGGCAATGAGCAGTTCTTC
.,few,TRBV28,TRBJ1-1,CASSSARATEAFF,TGTGCCAGCAGTTCTGCTCGTGCCACTGAAGCTTTCTTT
.,.,TRBV4-1,TRBJ2-2,CASSQDKPVGGELFF,TGCGCCAGCAGCCAAGATAAGCCGGTGGGCGGGGAGCTGTTTTTT
.,few,TRBV5-6,TRBJ1-6,CASSYLGRTKNSPLHF,TGTGCCAGCAGCTATTTGGGACGTACGAAAAATTCACCCCTCCACTTT
.,.,TRBV2,TRBJ1-5,CASSEPPGNSNQPQHF,TGTGCCAGCAGTGAACCGCCAGGGAATAGCAATCAGCCCCAGCATTTT
.,.,TRBV5-1,TRBJ1-2,CASSSDSRGGYTF,TGCGCCAGCAGCTCGGACAGTAGGGGTGGCTACACCTTC
TRBD1,.,TRBV18,TRBJ2-4,CASSPPSGTGTNIQYF,TGTGCCAGCTCACCACCCTCCGGGACAGGGACAAACATTCAGTACTTC
.,.,TRBV20-1,TRBJ2-1,CSASGIRVEQFF,TGCAGTGCTAGCGGGATTAGAGTTGAGCAGTTCTTC
.,.,TRBV29-1,TRBJ2-7,CSVVGHGYEQYF,TGCAGCGTTGTAGGCCACGGCTACGAGCAGTACTTC
.,.,TRBV16,TRBJ2-1,CASSQLVEQGSYNEQFF,TGTGCCAGCAGCCAACTCGTTGAACAGGGCTCCTACAATGAGCAGTTCTTC
.,few,TRBV4-3,TRBJ2-5,CASSQDPSSTQYF,TGCGCCAGCAGCCAAGATCCCTCCAGCACCCAGTACTTC
.,few,TRBV25-1,TRBJ1-5,CASSSEQGGNQPQHF,TGTGCCAGCAGTTCGGAGCAGGGTGGCAATCAGCCCCAGCATTTT
.,.,TRBV11-2,TRBJ2-5,CASSLSGGTGLGTQYF,TGTGCCAGCAGCTTATCGGGGGGGACAGGCCTCGGAACCCAGTACTTC
.,.,TRBV18,TRBJ2-7,CASSPLPHSYEQYF,TGTGCCAGCTCACCACTCCCACACTCCTACGAGCAGTACTTC
.,.,TRBV5-1,TRBJ2-2,CASSTLTGPYTGELFF,TGCGCCAGCAGCACCCTGACGGGTCCTTACACCGGGGAGCTGTTTTTT
TRBD1,few,TRBV29-1,TRBJ2-7,CSVVQGIYEQYF,TGCAGCGTTGTACAGGGGATTTACGAGCAGTACTTC
TRBD2,.,TRBV20-1,TRBJ2-5,CSARDAGDLGETQYF,TGCAGTGCTAGGGACGCGGGGGATTTAGGAGAGACCCAGTACTTC
TRBD2,.,TRBV12-3/TRBV12-4,TRBJ2-7,CASSFLAGGDYEQYF,TGTGCCAGCAGTTTTTTAGCGGGAGGGGACTACGAGCAGTACTTC
.,.,TRBV12-3/TRBV12-4,TRBJ1-2,CASGGGIQKDYGYTF,TGTGCCAGCGGTGGGGGCATCCAAAAGGACTATGGCTACACCTTC
.,few,TRBV5-4,TRBJ2-5,CASSLYGGETQYF,TGTGCCAGCAGCTTGTACGGGGGAGAGACCCAGTACTTC
.,.,TRBV3-1,TRBJ2-1,CASSQEGPGINEQFF,TGTGCCAGCAGCCAAGAGGGTCCTGGAATCAATGAGCAGTTCTTC
TRBD2,few,TRBV10-3,TRBJ2-7,CAITPTSESYEQYF,TGTGCCATCACCCCGACTAGCGAGTCCTACGAGCAGTACTTC
.,.,TRBV3-1,TRBJ2-3,CASSQEYGQHPSTDTQYF,TGTGCCAGCAGCCAAGAGTATGGACAGCACCCCTCCACAGATACGCAGTATTTT